The TCR beta chain described here comes from a study of blood T cell repertoires in COVID-19. Study context: Samples of COVID-19 (acute and convalescent) were obtained from the United States, Italy and Spain. Sample material is recorded as cDNA or gDNA derived from T cells, B-cell-depleted T cells, or PBMCs.

Study processing details: Counts of nucleated cells, estimated from reference gene primer amplification, were obtained. The data were produced by immunoSEQ multiplex PCR, yet TCRdb's version contains in-frame clones alone and is incomplete. Clone size and V and J calls were adopted from that table, with D and trimming inferred from the DNA. The sample lists approximately 240,000 clones, around 80% occurring once. Germline CDR1 and CDR2: MRHNA and SNTAGT. CDR3 length: 14 amino acids. Trimming left V 3 bases short and J 0 bases short, with 7 bases between. The sequence derives from a middle-aged woman who had recovered from COVID-19. This sequence joins TRBV6-4 and TRBJ2-3, with D unclear. Sequenced: peripheral blood. The DNA of the CDR3 is TGTGCCAGCAGTGATGGAGCTAGCACAGATACGCAGTATTTT. Translated, it gives CASSDGASTDTQYF.